What follows is one T cell receptor beta chain and its context. Its antigen is unknown. The record has no base qualities; no much larger clone is one base away. CDR1 and CDR2 are read off the germline V gene as MNHEY and SVGAGI. Taken from cysteine to phenylalanine, the CDR3 has 14 residues. Just CDR3 DNA is preserved here, 42 bases in frame from base 1. The germline V end is reduced by 4 bases and the J end by 5 bases; junction bases left unmatched: 1. These data belong to a study of blood T cell repertoires in COVID-19 (dated by TCRdb to about 2020). Looking at the study overall: Samples from collaborators originated in the United States, Italy and Spain and spanned both the acute and convalescent phases of COVID-19. A freely available public database, intended as a resource for researchers studying the immune response to SARS-CoV-2, is where the repertoires were released. Samples were obtained from the ongoing ImmuneRACE study (first 160 participants) and from some 1,300 subjects provided by 6 global collaborators. The sample metadata nearly always contained a de-identified subject ID, COVID-19 status, age in years and sex. Where available, HLA class I and class II types were taken from metadata supplied by the sample provider and were not determined by assay-based typing. The prospective study material was composed of cDNA or gDNA derived from T cells, B-cell-depleted T cells, or PBMCs. The dataset comprised deeply sampled blood TCRbeta repertoires from subjects exposed to, actively infected with, or recovered from COVID-19. Beyond this particular receptor, the publication reports: Clinical and demographic metadata were provided uncurated, with the amount varying by source and participant.

Enrolling through a virtual design, the prospective study's participants ranged in age from roughly 18 to 95 years and lived across 20 to 25 United States geographic areas. In the prospective study, cohorts were assigned on the basis of participant-reported clinical history obtained from a screening survey and a study questionnaire. Recovered participants in ImmuneRACE Cohort 3 were defined as having two consecutive negative NP/OP PCR tests, clearance from a healthcare professional, or resolution of symptoms. Mobile phlebotomists in the prospective study collected whole blood, serum and a nasopharyngeal or oropharyngeal swab from every participant. Prospective study participants could optionally give additional blood draws and questionnaires over an approximately two-month period. Blood samples from the prospective study were shipped frozen or at room temperature prior to DNA extraction. The immunoSEQ Assay, a bias-controlled multiplex PCR, was used to amplify TCRbeta CDR3 regions from genomic DNA. Per the source publication's procedure: The number of nucleated cells in each sample was estimated from the amplification of reference gene primers within the assay. To quantify the absolute abundance of each unique TCRbeta CDR3 rearrangement, sequence reads were collapsed and filtered. For each sample, productive Simpson clonality was calculated as the square root of Simpson's diversity index over productive rearrangements. As stored in TCRdb, this immuneACCESS dataset retains in-frame rearrangements with V and J assigned. A fraction of the clones does not appear; measured against another copy, unresolved V genes explain less than half of the discrepancy, and the remainder lacks a known reason. V and J calls and clone size are copied from that table; D and trimming were computed from the DNA. In all, the sample holds 150,000 to 200,000 clones, and roughly 88% of those were seen once. The top ten hold more than 6.5% of the sample.

The V and J genes are TRBV6-5 and TRBJ2-1; TRBD2 lines up with 11 middle nucleotides. Input material: PBMCs or T cells enriched from blood (not recorded which). The receptor was derived from a woman aged 45-65 years who had recovered from COVID-19. CDR3 sequence: CASSSGLADNEQFF. The DNA sequence is given as TGTGCCAGCAGTTCGGGACTAGCGGACAATGAGCAGTTCTTC.